This T cell receptor beta chain comes out of a study of shared clonotypes between healthy human individuals. Overall study findings and caveats: The rarefaction results pointed to incomplete sorted-subset sequencing despite large depth.

In the case of this clone: What it binds is unknown.

With 1 base clipped from V and 5 bases from J, the junction kept 7 bases outside the gene matches. Looked up from germline, CDR1 is MGHRA and CDR2 is YSYEKL. The CDR3 length is 15 residues. Profiling relied on immunoSEQ multiplex PCR, and the TCRdb table lists in-frame clones only, not all of them. The sample carries just over 2,000,000 clones, 95% recorded once. The specimen sequenced was naive CD4+ T cells sorted from blood. As to subset: CD45RA+ positively selected. The V and J genes are TRBV4-1 and TRBJ2-7; 8 bases are shared with TRBD2. The sequence was collected from a young man in good health. CDR3 sequence reads: CASSQGERGFDEQYF. The CDR3 region has the DNA TGCGCCAGCAGCCAAGGGGAGCGGGGGTTCGACGAGCAGTACTTC.